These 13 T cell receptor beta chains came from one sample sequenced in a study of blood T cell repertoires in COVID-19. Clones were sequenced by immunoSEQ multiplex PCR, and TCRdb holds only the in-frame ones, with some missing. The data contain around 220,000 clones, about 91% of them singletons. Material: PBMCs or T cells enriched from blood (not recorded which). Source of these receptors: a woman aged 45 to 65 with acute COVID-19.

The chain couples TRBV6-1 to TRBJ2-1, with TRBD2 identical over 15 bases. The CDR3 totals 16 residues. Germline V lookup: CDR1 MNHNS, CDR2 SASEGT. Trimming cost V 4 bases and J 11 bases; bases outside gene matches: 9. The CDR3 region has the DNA TGTGCCAGCAGTGGTCCCGGGACTAGCGGGAGGTCGAAGCAGTTCTTC. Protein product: CASSGPGTSGRSKQFF.

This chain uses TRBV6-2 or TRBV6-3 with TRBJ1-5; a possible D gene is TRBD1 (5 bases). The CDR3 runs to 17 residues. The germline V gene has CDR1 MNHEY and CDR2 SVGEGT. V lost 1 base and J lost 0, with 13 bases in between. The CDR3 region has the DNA TGTGCCAGCAGTTACTACGACAGAACCTATAGCAATCAGCCCCAGCATTTT. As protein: CASSYYDRTYSNQPQHF.

CDR3: CASSPEGQDFLSGANVLTF. For the CDR3, the DNA is TGTGCCAGCAGCCCGGAGGGACAGGACTTCCTCTCTGGGGCCAACGTCCTGACTTTC. This chain connects TRBV7-6 to TRBJ2-6; 8 bases align to TRBD1. The CDR3 contains 19 residues. Looked up from germline, CDR1 is SGHVS and CDR2 is FNYEAQ. The junction had 12 bases not matched to a gene; V was cut back by 5 bases and J by 0 bases.

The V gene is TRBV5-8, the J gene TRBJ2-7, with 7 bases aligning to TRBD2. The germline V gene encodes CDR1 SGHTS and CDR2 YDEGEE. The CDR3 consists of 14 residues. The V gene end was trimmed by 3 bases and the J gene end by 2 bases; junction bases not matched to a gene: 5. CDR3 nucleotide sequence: TGTGCCAGCAGCTGGGGGACTACAACCTACGAGCAGTACTTC. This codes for CASSWGTTTYEQYF.

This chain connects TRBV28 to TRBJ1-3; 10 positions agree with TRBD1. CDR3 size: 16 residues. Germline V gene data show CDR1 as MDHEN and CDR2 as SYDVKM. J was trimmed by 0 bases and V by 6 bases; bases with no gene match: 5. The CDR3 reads CASSRDRGSSGNTIYF. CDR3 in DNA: TGTGCCAGCAGCCGGGACAGGGGCTCCTCTGGAAACACCATATATTTT.

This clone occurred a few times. Written as DNA, the CDR3 is TGTGCCAGCAGCTCCCCGGGACAGGGTCGCTACGAGCAGTACTTC. This codes for CASSSPGQGRYEQYF. The rearrangement links TRBV5-4 to TRBJ2-7; 9 nucleotides line up with TRBD1. Germline V gene data show CDR1 as SGHNT and CDR2 as YYREEE (reference sequence). The CDR3 is 15 residues long. Trimming took 3 bases from V and 3 from J; bases not matched to a gene: 7.

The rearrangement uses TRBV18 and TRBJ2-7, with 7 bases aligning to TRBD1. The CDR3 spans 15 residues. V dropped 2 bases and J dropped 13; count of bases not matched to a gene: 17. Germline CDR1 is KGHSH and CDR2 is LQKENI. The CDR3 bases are TGTGCCAGCTCACCATCAGGTTCGACGGGACAGCCTCTTTACTTC. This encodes CASSPSGSTGQPLYF. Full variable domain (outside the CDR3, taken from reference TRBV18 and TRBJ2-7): NAGVMQNPRHLVRRRGQEARLRCSPMKGHSHVYWYRQLPEEGLKFMVYLQKENIIDESGMPKERFSAEFPKEGPSILRIQQVVRGDSAAYFCASSPSGSTGQPLYFGPGTRLTVT.

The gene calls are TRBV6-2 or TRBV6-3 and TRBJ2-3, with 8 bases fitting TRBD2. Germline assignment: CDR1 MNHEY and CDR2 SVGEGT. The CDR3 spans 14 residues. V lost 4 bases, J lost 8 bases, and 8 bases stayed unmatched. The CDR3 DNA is TGTGCCAGCAGTTCCAGCGGGAGAGGGGGTACGCAGTATTTT. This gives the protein CASSSSGRGGTQYF.

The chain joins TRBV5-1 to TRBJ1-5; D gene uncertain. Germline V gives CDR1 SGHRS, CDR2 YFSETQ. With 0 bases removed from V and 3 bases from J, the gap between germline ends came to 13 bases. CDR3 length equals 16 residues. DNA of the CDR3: TGCGCCAGCAGCTTGGGATTATTGGGCTACAATCAGCCCCAGCATTTT. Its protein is CASSLGLLGYNQPQHF.

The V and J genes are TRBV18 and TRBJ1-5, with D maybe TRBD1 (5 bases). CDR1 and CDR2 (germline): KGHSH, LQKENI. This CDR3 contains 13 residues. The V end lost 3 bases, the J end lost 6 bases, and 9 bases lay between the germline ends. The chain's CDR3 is CASSPSRGQPQHF. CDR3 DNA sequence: TGTGCCAGCTCACCTTCAAGGGGTCAGCCCCAGCATTTT.

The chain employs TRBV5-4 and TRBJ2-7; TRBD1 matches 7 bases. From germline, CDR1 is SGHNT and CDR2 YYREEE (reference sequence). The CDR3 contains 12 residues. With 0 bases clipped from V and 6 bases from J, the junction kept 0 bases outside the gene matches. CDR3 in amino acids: CASSLGQGEQYF. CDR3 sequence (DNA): TGTGCCAGCAGCTTGGGACAGGGCGAGCAGTACTTC.

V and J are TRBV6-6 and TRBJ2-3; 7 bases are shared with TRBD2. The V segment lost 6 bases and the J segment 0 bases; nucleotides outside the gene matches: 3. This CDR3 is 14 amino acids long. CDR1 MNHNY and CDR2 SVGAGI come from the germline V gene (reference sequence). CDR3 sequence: CASRLLASTDTQYF. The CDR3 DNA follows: TGTGCCAGCAGGTTACTAGCGAGCACAGATACGCAGTATTTT.

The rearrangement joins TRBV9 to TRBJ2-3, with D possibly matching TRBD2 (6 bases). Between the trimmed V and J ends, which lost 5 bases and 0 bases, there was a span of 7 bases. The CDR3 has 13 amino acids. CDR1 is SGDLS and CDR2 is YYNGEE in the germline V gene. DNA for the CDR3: TGTGCCAGCAGAGGGACTAGCACAGATACGCAGTATTTT. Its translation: CASRGTSTDTQYF.